The present T cell receptor (beta chain) was sequenced within a study of T cell changes during pregnancy in multiple sclerosis (dated by TCRdb to between 2018 and 2020). Background on the whole study: The study looked at changes in the T cell repertoire across pregnancy in women with multiple sclerosis.

This clone was detected a few times. Its antigen remains unidentified. Nothing much larger sits one base from this clone, and base qualities are not available. The protocol used for the library was the immunoSEQ multiplex PCR assay. TCRdb retrieved this table from immuneACCESS and kept in-frame rearrangements only. Not all clones are present; in checked studies, unresolved V genes account for under half, and no reason is known for the remainder. The sample includes roughly 100,000 clones, with about 91% observed a single time. The ten largest account for 0.75% to 0.95% of the sample. Sequenced here: peripheral blood, sampled after pregnancy. This sequence originates from a female donor with multiple sclerosis, enrolled in a pregnancy study.

The base sequence is TGTGCCACTCAGGGACAGGGGCAGGGCGGGGAGCTGTTTTTT. It translates to CATQGQGQGGELFF. The chain uses TRBV19 and TRBJ2-2; TRBD1 lines up with 10 middle nucleotides. The V end gives up 10 bases and the J end 7 bases, leaving 9 bases in the junction not matched to a gene. The CDR3 covers 14 residues, taking in both the cysteine and the phenylalanine. Just the 42-base CDR3 DNA is kept, in frame starting at base 1. The CDR1 and CDR2 encoded by the germline V gene (reference sequence) are LNHDA and SQIVND.